Listed below are T cell receptor beta chains from one sample, sequenced in a study of blood T cell repertoires in COVID-19. Produced via immunoSEQ multiplex PCR; TCRdb's table is partial and in-frame only. The data contain about 200,000 clones, over 75% of them seen just once; the ten biggest clones take up 10% to 15%. The sequencing sample was made of peripheral blood. The receptors originated from a human donor in a cohort sampled during active COVID-19. CDR3s include the opening cysteine and the closing phenylalanine or tryptophan. A D gene is named only where the DNA matches it firmly. The listing skips clone size in some rows; elsewhere it reads once, few, many or a size class.

clone size,J gene,V gene,D gene,CDR3 DNA,CDR3 protein
once,TRBJ2-5,TRBV2,TRBD2,TGTGCCAGCAGTCCCTGGACTAGCGGGCGGGAGACCCAGTACTTC,CASSPWTSGRETQYF
.,TRBJ2-7,TRBV6-1,.,TGTGCCAGCAGTGAAGGGCGGTCCGTTTCCGAGCAGTACTTC,CASSEGRSVSEQYF
.,TRBJ2-1,TRBV6-1,.,TGTGCCAGCAGTGAAGATGGTAGCCCCTACAATGAGCAGTTCTTC,CASSEDGSPYNEQFF
.,TRBJ1-6,TRBV11-2,TRBD1,TGTGCCAGCAGCTTCGGACAGGGTCTATCACCCCTCCACTTT,CASSFGQGLSPLHF
.,TRBJ1-6,TRBV4-2,TRBD1,TGTGCCAGCAGACACAGGGGGGCGGATTCACCCCTCCACTTT,CASRHRGADSPLHF
.,TRBJ2-7,TRBV5-6,TRBD2,TGTGCCAGCAGCTTACTAGCGGGGGGACCGGGGCAGTACTTC,CASSLLAGGPGQYF
.,TRBJ1-4,TRBV6-2/TRBV6-3,.,TGTGCCAGCAGTCTCGAGGATGAAAAACTGTTTTTT,CASSLEDEKLFF
once,TRBJ2-7,TRBV30,.,TGTGCCTGGAGTCAGGGGTTCTCCTACGAGCAGTACTTC,CAWSQGFSYEQYF
.,TRBJ1-2,TRBV3-1/TRBV3-2,.,TGTGCCAGCAGCCGTCAGACAGCAAACTATGGCTACACCTTC,CASSRQTANYGYTF
once,TRBJ1-2,TRBV7-9,.,TGTGCCAGCAGCTTAGGTACAGTACAGGGCTACACCTTC,CASSLGTVQGYTF
.,TRBJ1-2,TRBV24-1,.,TGTGCCACTGCTTCCCCACAGGGCCCAGGCTACACCTTC,CATASPQGPGYTF
.,TRBJ1-2,TRBV9,TRBD1,TGTGCCAGCAGCGTCTCGAGACAGGGGTTTCGATATGGCTACACCTTC,CASSVSRQGFRYGYTF
.,TRBJ2-3,TRBV2,.,TGTGCCATCTTGCATGAGCTCCCAAGAGGGACATTTTACACAGATACGCAGTATTTT,CAILHELPRGTFYTDTQYF
few,TRBJ2-7,TRBV20-1,.,TGCAGTGCTAGTCTAGCGTCCTCCTACGAGCAGTACTTC,CSASLASSYEQYF
few,TRBJ2-2,TRBV5-1,.,TGCGCCAGCAGCTACAGTTCGAGAGACACCGGGGAGCTGTTTTTT,CASSYSSRDTGELFF
.,TRBJ2-2,TRBV6-5,.,TGTGCCAGCAGTCCTAGGACAGTGAACACCGGGGAGCTGTTTTTT,CASSPRTVNTGELFF
.,TRBJ2-1,TRBV24-1,.,TGTGCCACCAGTGATTATAATTTTGATGGTACATACAATGAGCAGTTCTTC,CATSDYNFDGTYNEQFF
.,TRBJ1-1,TRBV6-4,TRBD1,TGTGCCAGCGCGGGACAGGCGGGCACTGAAGCTTTCTTT,CASAGQAGTEAFF
.,TRBJ2-3,TRBV7-2,TRBD2,TGTGCCAGCAGCTCCGGCCGACTAGCGGGCACAGATACGCAGTATTTT,CASSSGRLAGTDTQYF
.,TRBJ2-7,TRBV5-1,.,TGCGCCAGCAGCTTGGCTGTCGGGGAATACGAGCAGTACTTC,CASSLAVGEYEQYF
.,TRBJ2-2,TRBV4-1,TRBD1,TGCGCCAGCAGCCAAGGACAGGGGCGCACCGGGGAGCTGTTTTTT,CASSQGQGRTGELFF
.,TRBJ2-2,TRBV5-1,TRBD1,TGCGCCAGCAGCTTGGTGACAGGGGGCACCGGGGAGCTGTTTTTT,CASSLVTGGTGELFF
few,TRBJ1-2,TRBV2,.,TGTGCCAGCAGACCCCCGGGACAAAACTATGGCTACACCTTC,CASRPPGQNYGYTF
few,TRBJ1-1,TRBV7-3,.,TGTGCCAGCAGCCCGGGGGGGGCTAACACTGAAGCTTTCTTT,CASSPGGANTEAFF
.,TRBJ2-1,TRBV20-1,.,TGCAGTGCTAGGAAGGGGCATGAGCAGTTCTTC,CSARKGHEQFF
few,TRBJ1-1,TRBV12-3/TRBV12-4,.,TGTGCCAGCAGTTTTACGGGTGAAGCTTTCTTT,CASSFTGEAFF
.,TRBJ1-3,TRBV12-3/TRBV12-4,.,TGTGCCAGCAGTTTTAGTGGAAACACCATATATTTT,CASSFSGNTIYF
.,TRBJ2-7,TRBV28,TRBD1,TGTGCCAGCAGTGCCGCCGGGACAGGGGACCGCGAGCAGTACTTC,CASSAAGTGDREQYF